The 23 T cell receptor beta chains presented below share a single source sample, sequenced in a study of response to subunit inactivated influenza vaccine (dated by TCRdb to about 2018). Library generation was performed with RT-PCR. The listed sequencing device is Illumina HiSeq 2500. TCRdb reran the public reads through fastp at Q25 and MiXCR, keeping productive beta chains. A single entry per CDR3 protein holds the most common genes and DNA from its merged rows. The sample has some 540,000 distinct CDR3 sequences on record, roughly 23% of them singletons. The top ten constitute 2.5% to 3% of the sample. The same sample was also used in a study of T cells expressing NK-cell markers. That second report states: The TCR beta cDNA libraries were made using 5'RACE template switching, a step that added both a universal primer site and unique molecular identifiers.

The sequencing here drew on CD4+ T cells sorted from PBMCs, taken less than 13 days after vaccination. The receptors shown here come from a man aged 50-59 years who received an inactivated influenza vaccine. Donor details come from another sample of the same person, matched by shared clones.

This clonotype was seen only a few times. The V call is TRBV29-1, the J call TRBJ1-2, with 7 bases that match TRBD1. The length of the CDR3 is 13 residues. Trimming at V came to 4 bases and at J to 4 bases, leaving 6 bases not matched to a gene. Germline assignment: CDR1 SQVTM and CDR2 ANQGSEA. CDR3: CSVGEGGFYGYTF. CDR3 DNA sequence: TGCAGCGTTGGGGAAGGGGGCTTCTATGGCTACACCTTC. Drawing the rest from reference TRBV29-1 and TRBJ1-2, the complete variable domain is SAVISQKPSRDICQRGTSLTIQCQVDSQVTMMFWYRQQPGQSLTLIATANQGSEATYESGFVIDKFPISRPNLTFSTLTVSNMSPEDSSIYLCSVGEGGFYGYTFGSGTRLTVV.

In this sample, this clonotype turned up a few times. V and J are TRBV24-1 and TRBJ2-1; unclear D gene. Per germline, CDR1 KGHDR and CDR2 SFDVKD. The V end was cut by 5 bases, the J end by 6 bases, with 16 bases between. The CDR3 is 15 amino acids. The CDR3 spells CATSAPPGGGNEQFF. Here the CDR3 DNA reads TGTGCCACCAGTGCCCCCCCCGGCGGCGGCAATGAGCAGTTCTTC.

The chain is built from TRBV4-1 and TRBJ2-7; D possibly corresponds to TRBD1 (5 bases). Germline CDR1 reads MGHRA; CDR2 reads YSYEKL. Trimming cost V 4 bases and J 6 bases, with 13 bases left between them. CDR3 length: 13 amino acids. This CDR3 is CASSLDQDTEQYF. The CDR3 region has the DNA TGCGCCAGCAGCCTAGATCAGGACACCGAGCAGTACTTC.

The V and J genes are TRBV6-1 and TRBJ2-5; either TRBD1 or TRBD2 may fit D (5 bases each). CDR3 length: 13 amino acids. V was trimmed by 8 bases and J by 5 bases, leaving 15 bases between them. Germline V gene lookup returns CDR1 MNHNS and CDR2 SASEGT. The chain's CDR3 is CASREGTRETQYF. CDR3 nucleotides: TGTGCCAGCCGCGAGGGGACGCGGGAGACCCAGTACTTC.

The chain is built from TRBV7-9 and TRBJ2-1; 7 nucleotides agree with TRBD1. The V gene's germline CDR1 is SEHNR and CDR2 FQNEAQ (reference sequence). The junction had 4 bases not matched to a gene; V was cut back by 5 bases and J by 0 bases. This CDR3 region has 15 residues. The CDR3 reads CASSPQGPSYNEQFF. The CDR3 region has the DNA TGTGCCAGCAGCCCACAGGGGCCCTCCTACAATGAGCAGTTCTTC. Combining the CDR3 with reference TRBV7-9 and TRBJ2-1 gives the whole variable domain DTGVSQNPRHKITKRGQNVTFRCDPISEHNRLYWYRQTLGQGPEFLTYFQNEAQLEKSRLLSDRFSAERPKGSFSTLEIQRTEQGDSAMYLCASSPQGPSYNEQFFGPGTRLTVL.

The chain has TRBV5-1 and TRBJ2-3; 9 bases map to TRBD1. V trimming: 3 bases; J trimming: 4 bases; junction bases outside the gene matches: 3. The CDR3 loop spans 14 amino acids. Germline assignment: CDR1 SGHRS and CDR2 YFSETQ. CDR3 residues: CASSSGTGPDTQYF. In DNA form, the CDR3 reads TGCGCCAGCAGCTCGGGGACAGGGCCAGATACGCAGTATTTT.

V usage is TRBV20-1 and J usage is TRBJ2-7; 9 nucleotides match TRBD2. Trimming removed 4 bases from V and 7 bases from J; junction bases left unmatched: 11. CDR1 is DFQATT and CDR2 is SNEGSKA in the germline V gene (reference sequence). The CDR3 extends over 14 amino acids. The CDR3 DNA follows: TGCAGTGCTAACGGCCTAGCGGGGACCCGGGAGCAGTACTTC. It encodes CSANGLAGTREQYF.

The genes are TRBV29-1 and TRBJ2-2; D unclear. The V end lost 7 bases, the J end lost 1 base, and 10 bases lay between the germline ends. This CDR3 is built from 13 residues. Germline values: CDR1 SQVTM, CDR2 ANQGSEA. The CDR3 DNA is TGCAGCGGCAGGTCTCGGAACACCGGGGAGCTGTTTTTT. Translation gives CSGRSRNTGELFF.

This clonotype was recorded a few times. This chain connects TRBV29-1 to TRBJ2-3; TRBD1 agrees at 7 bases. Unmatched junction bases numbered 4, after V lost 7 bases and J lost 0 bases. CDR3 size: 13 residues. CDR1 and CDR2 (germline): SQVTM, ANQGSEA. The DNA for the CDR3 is TGCAGCGCGTGGGACAGAAGCACAGATACGCAGTATTTT. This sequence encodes CSAWDRSTDTQYF.

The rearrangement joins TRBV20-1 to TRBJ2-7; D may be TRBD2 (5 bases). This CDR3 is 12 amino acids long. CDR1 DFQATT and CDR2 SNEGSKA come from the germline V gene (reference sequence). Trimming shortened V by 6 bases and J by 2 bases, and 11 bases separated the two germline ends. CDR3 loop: CSASDGTYEQYF. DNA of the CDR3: TGCAGTGCATCCGACGGGACCTACGAGCAGTACTTC.

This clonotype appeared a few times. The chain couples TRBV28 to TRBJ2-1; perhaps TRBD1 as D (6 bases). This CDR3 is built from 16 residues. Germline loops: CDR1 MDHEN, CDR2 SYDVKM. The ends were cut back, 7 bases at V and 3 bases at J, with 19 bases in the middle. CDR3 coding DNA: TGTGCCAGCACCCCCTTCGGACAGTCTCTCTACAATGAGCAGTTCTTC. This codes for CASTPFGQSLYNEQFF.

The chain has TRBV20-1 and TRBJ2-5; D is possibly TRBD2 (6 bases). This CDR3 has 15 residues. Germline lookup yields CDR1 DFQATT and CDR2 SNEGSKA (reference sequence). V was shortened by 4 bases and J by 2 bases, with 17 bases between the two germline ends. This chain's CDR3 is CSAKGASDDQETQYF. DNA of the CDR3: TGCAGTGCTAAAGGCGCTAGCGATGATCAAGAGACCCAGTACTTC.

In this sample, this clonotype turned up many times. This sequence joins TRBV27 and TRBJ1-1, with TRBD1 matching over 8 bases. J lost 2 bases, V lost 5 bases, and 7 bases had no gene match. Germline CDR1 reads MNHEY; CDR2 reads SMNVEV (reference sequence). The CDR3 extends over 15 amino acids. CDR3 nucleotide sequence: TGTGCCAGCAGTCTAAATGGACAGGGTAACACTGAAGCTTTCTTT. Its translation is CASSLNGQGNTEAFF.

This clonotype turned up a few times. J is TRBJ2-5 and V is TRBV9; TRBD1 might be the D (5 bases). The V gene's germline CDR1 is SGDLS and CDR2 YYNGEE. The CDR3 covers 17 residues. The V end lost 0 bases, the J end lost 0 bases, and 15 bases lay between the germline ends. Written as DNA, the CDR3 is TGTGCCAGCAGCGTAGCTACCCAGGGCTGGGACCAAGAGACCCAGTACTTC. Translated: CASSVATQGWDQETQYF.

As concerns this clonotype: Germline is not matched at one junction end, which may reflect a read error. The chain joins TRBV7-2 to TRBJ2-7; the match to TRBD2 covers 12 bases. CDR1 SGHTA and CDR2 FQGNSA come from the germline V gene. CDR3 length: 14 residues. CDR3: CASSLAGGGSEQYF. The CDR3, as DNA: TGTGCCAGCAGCCTAGCGGGAGGGGGGTCCGAGCAGTACTTC. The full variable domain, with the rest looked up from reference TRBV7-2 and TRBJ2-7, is GAGVSQSPSNKVTEKGKDVELRCDPISGHTALYWYRQSLGQGLEFLIYFQGNSAPDKSGLPSDRFSAERTGGSVSTLTIQRTQQEDSAVYLCASSLAGGGSEQYFGPGTRLTVT.

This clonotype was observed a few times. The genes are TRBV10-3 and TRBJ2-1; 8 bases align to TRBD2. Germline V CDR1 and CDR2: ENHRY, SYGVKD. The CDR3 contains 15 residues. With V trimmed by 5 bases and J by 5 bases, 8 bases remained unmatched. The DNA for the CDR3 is TGTGCCATCAGTATTAGCGGGGTCAGGGACAATGAGCAGTTCTTC. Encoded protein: CAISISGVRDNEQFF.

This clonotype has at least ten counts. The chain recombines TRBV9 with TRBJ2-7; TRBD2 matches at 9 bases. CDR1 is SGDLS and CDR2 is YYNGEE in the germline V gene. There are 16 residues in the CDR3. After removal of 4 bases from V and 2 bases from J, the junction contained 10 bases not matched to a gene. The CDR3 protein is CASSLQAGGAPYEQYF. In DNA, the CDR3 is TGTGCCAGCAGCCTTCAGGCGGGAGGGGCCCCCTACGAGCAGTACTTC.

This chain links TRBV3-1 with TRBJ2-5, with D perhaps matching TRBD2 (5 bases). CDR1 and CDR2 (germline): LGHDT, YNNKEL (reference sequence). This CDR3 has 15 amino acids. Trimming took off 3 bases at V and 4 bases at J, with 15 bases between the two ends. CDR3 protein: CASSHGISVRETQYF. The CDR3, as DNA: TGTGCCAGCAGCCATGGGATTAGCGTCCGAGAGACCCAGTACTTC.

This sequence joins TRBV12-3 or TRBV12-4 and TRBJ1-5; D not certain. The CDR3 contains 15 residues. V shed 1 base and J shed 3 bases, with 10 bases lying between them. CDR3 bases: TGTGCCAGCAGTTTAGGGTGGCCCCTCAATCAGCCCCAGCATTTT. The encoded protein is CASSLGWPLNQPQHF.

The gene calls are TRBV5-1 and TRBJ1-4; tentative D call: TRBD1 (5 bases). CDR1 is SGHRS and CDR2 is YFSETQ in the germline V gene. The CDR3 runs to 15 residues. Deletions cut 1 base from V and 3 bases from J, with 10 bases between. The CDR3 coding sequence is TGCGCCAGCAGCTTGAGCGGGACCCCTAATGAAAAACTGTTTTTT. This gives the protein CASSLSGTPNEKLFF.

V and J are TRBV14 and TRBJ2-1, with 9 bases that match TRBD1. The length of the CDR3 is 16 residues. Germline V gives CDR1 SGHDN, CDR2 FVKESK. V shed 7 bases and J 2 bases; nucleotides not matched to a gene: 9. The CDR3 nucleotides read TGTGCCAGCACCCCAATACAGGGGGCCCCCTACAATGAGCAGTTCTTC. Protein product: CASTPIQGAPYNEQFF.

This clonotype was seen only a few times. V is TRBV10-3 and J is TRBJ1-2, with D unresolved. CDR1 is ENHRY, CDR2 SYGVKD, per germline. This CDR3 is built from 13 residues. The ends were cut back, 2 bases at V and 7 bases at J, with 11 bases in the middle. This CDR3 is CAISEDRVGGYTF. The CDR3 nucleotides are TGTGCCATCAGTGAGGACCGGGTGGGTGGCTACACCTTC.

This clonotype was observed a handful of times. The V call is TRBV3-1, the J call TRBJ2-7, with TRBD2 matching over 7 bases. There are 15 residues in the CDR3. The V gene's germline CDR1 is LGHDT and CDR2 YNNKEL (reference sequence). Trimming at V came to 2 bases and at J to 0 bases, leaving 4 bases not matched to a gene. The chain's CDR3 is CASSQTWTSSYEQYF. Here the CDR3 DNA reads TGTGCCAGCAGCCAAACCTGGACTAGCTCCTACGAGCAGTACTTC.